These 18 T cell receptor beta chains were sequenced from one sample in a study of control samples from healthy donors and cancer patients. Assay used: immunoSEQ multiplex PCR; TCRdb lists only in-frame clones, some missing. Altogether 98,000 or so clones are present, around 80% being singletons, with the ten largest covering 1.5% to 2.5%. The source material was blood. These receptors originate from a man aged 55 to 70 in good health.

The chain recombines TRBV6-5 with TRBJ2-3; D is unresolved. The germline V and J ends were trimmed by 8 bases and 2 bases, with 14 bases remaining between them. Germline CDR1 and CDR2: MNHEY and SVGAGI. The CDR3 has 14 amino acids. The CDR3 is CASAPGAVTDTQYF. The CDR3 DNA reads TGTGCCAGCGCTCCAGGAGCTGTCACAGATACGCAGTATTTT.

The chain combines TRBV11-2 with TRBJ2-1; unclear D gene. The CDR3 covers 10 residues. Germline V gives CDR1 SGHAT, CDR2 FQNNGV. V was pared by 3 bases and J by 8 bases, with 2 bases between. In DNA form, the CDR3 reads TGTGCCAGCAGCTTGTATGAGCAGTTCTTC. Translation: CASSLYEQFF.

This chain connects TRBV7-8 to TRBJ1-4; maybe TRBD1 (5 bases). V was clipped by 1 base and J by 0 bases, with 18 bases between them. This CDR3 has 19 amino acids. The germline V gene has CDR1 SGHVS and CDR2 FQNEAQ. CDR3 amino acids: CASSLGTSLISSTNEKLFF. The CDR3 nucleotides are TGTGCCAGCAGCTTAGGGACAAGCCTTATATCCTCAACTAATGAAAAACTGTTTTTT. The full variable domain, with the rest looked up from reference TRBV7-8 and TRBJ1-4, is GAGVSQSPRYKVAKRGQDVALRCDPISGHVSLFWYQQALGQGPEFLTYFQNEAQLDKSGLPSDRFFAERPEGSVSTLKIQRTQQEDSAVYLCASSLGTSLISSTNEKLFFGSGTQLSVL.

The V and J genes are TRBV4-1 and TRBJ1-1; weak D call: TRBD1 (6 bases). This CDR3 comprises 14 residues. V was trimmed by 5 bases and J by 0 bases, leaving 10 bases between them. Germline CDR1 is MGHRA and CDR2 is YSYEKL. The CDR3 DNA reads TGCGCCAGCAGCTCACAGGGCATGAACACTGAAGCTTTCTTT. Protein product: CASSSQGMNTEAFF.

The chain is built from TRBV2 and TRBJ2-3, with 7 bases fitting TRBD1. The germline CDR1 and CDR2 sequences are SNHLY and FYNNEI. With 4 bases clipped from V and 4 bases from J, the junction kept 8 bases outside the gene matches. This CDR3 is 15 amino acids long. CDR3 in amino acids: CASSAVGQQPDTQYF. The CDR3 DNA sequence: TGTGCCAGCAGTGCAGTGGGACAGCAACCAGATACGCAGTATTTT.

The chain couples TRBV19 to TRBJ2-7, with a tentative D call TRBD1 (6 bases). Germline V gene data show CDR1 as LNHDA and CDR2 as SQIVND (reference sequence). This CDR3 contains 13 residues. The V end lost 1 base, the J end lost 3 bases, and 7 bases lay between the germline ends. This chain's CDR3 is CASSIAGDYEQYF. The CDR3 DNA follows: TGTGCCAGTAGTATAGCAGGGGACTACGAGCAGTACTTC.

V is TRBV30 and J is TRBJ1-3; D ambiguous. V was shortened by 6 bases and J by 2 bases, with 11 bases between the two germline ends. CDR3 size: 13 residues. Germline values: CDR1 GTSNPN, CDR2 SVGIG (reference sequence). Here the CDR3 reads CACPGNAGNTIYF. The DNA of the CDR3 is TGTGCCTGCCCAGGAAATGCTGGAAACACCATATATTTT.

This chain's CDR3 is CAIGQADIQETQYF. CDR3 bases: TGTGCCATCGGTCAAGCGGATATCCAAGAGACCCAGTACTTC. The J gene is TRBJ2-5, the V gene TRBV10-3; a weak D match, TRBD2 (5 bases). Trimming pared 8 bases from V and 1 base from J, leaving 14 bases between. The CDR3 runs 14 residues. Germline V CDR1 and CDR2: ENHRY, SYGVKD.

V and J are TRBV18 and TRBJ1-1; D is unclear. Per germline, CDR1 KGHSH and CDR2 LQKENI. With 6 bases removed from V and 1 base from J, the gap between germline ends came to 12 bases. The CDR3 is 14 amino acids. CDR3 in amino acids: CASSLQQQNTEAFF. CDR3 bases: TGTGCCAGCTCGCTCCAACAGCAGAACACTGAAGCTTTCTTT. The full variable domain, its missing parts supplied by reference TRBV18 and TRBJ1-1, is NAGVMQNPRHLVRRRGQEARLRCSPMKGHSHVYWYRQLPEEGLKFMVYLQKENIIDESGMPKERFSAEFPKEGPSILRIQQVVRGDSAAYFCASSLQQQNTEAFFGQGTRLTVV.

The chain joins TRBV7-2 to TRBJ2-3, with D possibly being TRBD1 (6 bases). Germline assignment: CDR1 SGHTA and CDR2 FQGNSA. The CDR3 is 13 amino acids. V lost 5 bases and J lost 10, with 16 bases in between. The chain's CDR3 is CASSRTDVRAQYF. CDR3 DNA sequence: TGTGCCAGCAGCCGGACAGACGTGAGGGCGCAGTATTTT.

V gene TRBV7-9 combines with J gene TRBJ1-4, with D hard to call. The CDR3 extends over 16 amino acids. Trimming removed 1 base at V and 8 bases at J, with 17 bases between. Germline V lookup: CDR1 SEHNR, CDR2 FQNEAQ (reference sequence). CDR3 loop: CASSLESQDVWEKLFF. The CDR3 DNA sequence: TGTGCCAGCAGCTTAGAGTCCCAGGACGTTTGGGAAAAACTGTTTTTT.

CDR3 in amino acids: CASSPSLTYEQYF. The CDR3 DNA reads TGTGCCAGTAGTCCAAGCCTAACCTACGAGCAGTACTTC. The chain couples TRBV19 to TRBJ2-7; no firm D call. The CDR3 has 13 residues. Per germline, CDR1 LNHDA and CDR2 SQIVND (reference sequence). Trimming removed 5 bases from V and 2 bases from J, with 10 bases in between.

The chain recombines TRBV28 with TRBJ1-2; 9 positions match TRBD1. The CDR3 has 15 residues. V trimming: 4 bases; J trimming: 5 bases; junction bases outside the gene matches: 8. Germline V gives CDR1 MDHEN, CDR2 SYDVKM. The CDR3 is CASSSPGTGSYGYTF. The CDR3 coding sequence is TGTGCCAGCAGTTCCCCCGGGACAGGGTCTTATGGCTACACCTTC.

The J gene is TRBJ1-2, the V gene TRBV7-9; D possibly corresponds to TRBD1 (5 bases). The CDR3 sequence is 14 residues long. Trimming left V 6 bases short and J 7 bases short, with 18 bases between. Germline CDR1 reads SEHNR; CDR2 reads FQNEAQ (reference sequence). As DNA, the CDR3 is TGTGCCAGCAGACCCTTTGGGGGTTCGACTGGCTACACCTTC. Amino acids: CASRPFGGSTGYTF.

The chain employs TRBV4-1 and TRBJ1-3; tentative D call: TRBD1 (5 bases). The V gene lost 0 bases and the J gene lost 3 bases, with 9 bases spanning the gap. This CDR3 is built from 15 residues. Germline assignment: CDR1 MGHRA and CDR2 YSYEKL. CDR3 amino acids: CASSQDQGSGNTIYF. The CDR3, as DNA: TGCGCCAGCAGCCAAGACCAGGGTAGTGGAAACACCATATATTTT.

The chain recombines TRBV2 with TRBJ2-3, with TRBD2 identical over 11 bases. The CDR3 loop spans 16 amino acids. Germline V gene data show CDR1 as SNHLY and CDR2 as FYNNEI. Trimming at V came to 7 bases and at J to 5 bases, leaving 11 bases not matched to a gene. CDR3 protein: CASTLAGGPSRDTQYF. The CDR3 nucleotides read TGTGCCAGCACCTTAGCGGGAGGGCCGTCTCGAGATACGCAGTATTTT.

V gene TRBV19 combines with J gene TRBJ2-1, with D uncertain. CDR1 and CDR2 (germline): LNHDA, SQIVND (reference sequence). The V end lost 4 bases, the J end lost 3 bases, and 10 bases lay between the germline ends. This CDR3 contains 14 residues. The CDR3 is CASSKEAGYNEQFF. The CDR3 DNA reads as TGTGCCAGTAGTAAAGAGGCCGGCTACAATGAGCAGTTCTTC.

CDR3 nucleotides: TGCGCCAGCCTGGGGTCCTGGAGCAACACTGAAGCTTTCTTT. Translated, it gives CASLGSWSNTEAFF. The rearrangement links TRBV10-2 to TRBJ1-1; D unresolved. The V gene's germline CDR1 is WSHSY and CDR2 SAAADI. CDR3 length equals 14 residues. The ends were cut back, 8 bases at V and 2 bases at J, with 15 bases in the middle.